This entry lists 10 T cell receptor beta chains sequenced from one sample in a study of blood T cell repertoires in COVID-19. Repertoires were generated with immunoSEQ multiplex PCR, while TCRdb's copy carries only in-frame clones and drops some. Among some 170,000 clones listed, roughly 87% were seen once. The sequenced sample consisted of peripheral blood. The receptors come from a woman aged 45-65 years with acute or convalescent COVID-19.

Many counts were recorded for this clone. The genes are TRBV28 and TRBJ1-1; D possibly corresponds to TRBD1 (6 bases). Trimming pared 7 bases from V and 1 base from J, leaving 10 bases between. This CDR3 region has 13 residues. Per the germline V gene, CDR1 is MDHEN and CDR2 is SYDVKM. CDR3 sequence: CASKLGGNTEAFF. DNA for the CDR3: TGTGCCAGCAAATTAGGGGGGAACACTGAAGCTTTCTTT. Together with reference TRBV28 and TRBJ1-1, the CDR3 gives the full variable domain: DVKVTQSSRYLVKRTGEKVFLECVQDMDHENMFWYRQDPGLGLRLIYFSYDVKMKEKGDIPEGYSVSREKKERFSLILESASTNQTSMYLCASKLGGNTEAFFGQGTRLTVV.

The chain carries TRBV6-5 and TRBJ2-2; 10 bases fit TRBD1. After removal of 6 bases from V and 4 bases from J, the junction contained 5 bases not matched to a gene. CDR3 length: 15 amino acids. Germline lookup yields CDR1 MNHEY and CDR2 SVGAGI. The CDR3 sequence: CASRRTGGITGELFF. CDR3 coding DNA: TGTGCCAGCAGACGGACAGGGGGTATCACCGGGGAGCTGTTTTTT.

Of note for this clone: Other DNA sequences within the sample encode an identical CDR3. This chain links TRBV24-1 with TRBJ1-2; the D gene is possibly TRBD1 (5 bases). The CDR3 loop spans 13 amino acids. The V gene's germline CDR1 is KGHDR and CDR2 SFDVKD. V was trimmed by 5 bases and J by 3 bases, leaving 9 bases between them. The CDR3: CATSAPGDYGYTF. In DNA form, the CDR3 reads TGTGCCACCAGTGCCCCGGGGGACTATGGCTACACCTTC.

The rearrangement links TRBV11-3 to TRBJ2-5; 7 bases match TRBD1. With 6 bases clipped from V and 1 base from J, the junction kept 8 bases outside the gene matches. CDR3 length: 15 residues. CDR1 SGHNT and CDR2 YENEEA come from the germline V gene. The DNA for the CDR3 is TGTGCCAGCAGTTCGATGGGACAGACCCAAGAGACCCAGTACTTC. This codes for CASSSMGQTQETQYF. The full variable domain, in which reference TRBV11-3 and TRBJ2-5 provide the parts outside the CDR3, is EAGVVQSPRYKIIEKKQPVAFWCNPISGHNTLYWYLQNLGQGPELLIRYENEEAVDDSQLPKDRFSAERLKGVDSTLKIQPAELGDSAVYLCASSSMGQTQETQYFGPGTRLLVL.

The chain employs TRBV7-2 and TRBJ1-1; the match to TRBD1 covers 7 bases. The CDR3 consists of 15 residues. Germline values: CDR1 SGHTA, CDR2 FQGNSA. J was trimmed by 6 bases and V by 0 bases; bases with no gene match: 7. CDR3 sequence reads: CASSLAYRGEAEAFF. The DNA for the CDR3 is TGTGCCAGCAGCTTAGCATACAGGGGTGAGGCTGAAGCTTTCTTT. Full variable domain (rest looked up from reference TRBV7-2 and TRBJ1-1): GAGVSQSPSNKVTEKGKDVELRCDPISGHTALYWYRQSLGQGLEFLIYFQGNSAPDKSGLPSDRFSAERTGGSVSTLTIQRTQQEDSAVYLCASSLAYRGEAEAFFGQGTRLTVV.

V gene TRBV6-1 combines with J gene TRBJ1-3; TRBD1 is a possible D gene (5 bases). Trimming removed 3 bases at V and 1 base at J, with 13 bases between. The CDR3 is 16 residues long. Germline CDR1 MNHNS, CDR2 SASEGT. The CDR3 nucleotides are TGTGCCAGCAGTGAGGGGGGTCCTCCTTCTGGAAACACCATATATTTT. Translation gives CASSEGGPPSGNTIYF.

The CDR3 protein is CASRPNSYLNEGEAFF. The CDR3 DNA follows: TGTGCCAGTAGGCCTAACAGTTACTTGAACGAGGGTGAAGCTTTCTTT. This sequence joins TRBV19 and TRBJ1-1; no clear D. The CDR3 consists of 16 residues. Germline V gives CDR1 LNHDA, CDR2 SQIVND (reference sequence). V dropped 6 bases and J dropped 7 bases, with 24 bases sitting between them.

The rearrangement joins TRBV11-3 to TRBJ2-1; 9 positions agree with TRBD2. The CDR3 spans 15 residues. Trimming at V came to 1 base and at J to 10 bases, leaving 8 bases not matched to a gene. Germline V CDR1 and CDR2: SGHNT, YENEEA. In DNA form, the CDR3 reads TGTGCCAGCAGCTTAGGCCTCGCGGGGGGGGCGGAGCAGTTCTTC. Protein product: CASSLGLAGGAEQFF.

This chain connects TRBV9 to TRBJ2-1; tentatively, D is TRBD2 (5 bases). The germline V and J ends were trimmed by 0 bases and 0 bases, with 10 bases remaining between them. CDR1 is SGDLS, CDR2 YYNGEE, per germline. This CDR3 is 16 amino acids long. CDR3 bases: TGTGCCAGCAGCGTAGAACCGGGGAGCTCCTACAATGAGCAGTTCTTC. Residues: CASSVEPGSSYNEQFF.

The CDR3, as DNA: TGTGCCAGCAGCATCGCTCCGGGACTCTCCTACAATGAGCAGTTCTTC. This sequence encodes CASSIAPGLSYNEQFF. This chain connects TRBV11-3 to TRBJ2-1; tentatively, D is TRBD2 (6 bases). V shed 5 bases and J shed 0 bases, with 14 bases lying between them. This CDR3 region has 16 residues. Looked up from germline, CDR1 is SGHNT and CDR2 is YENEEA. Together with reference TRBV11-3 and TRBJ2-1, the CDR3 gives the full variable domain: EAGVVQSPRYKIIEKKQPVAFWCNPISGHNTLYWYLQNLGQGPELLIRYENEEAVDDSQLPKDRFSAERLKGVDSTLKIQPAELGDSAVYLCASSIAPGLSYNEQFFGPGTRLTVL.